This TCR beta chain was recovered during a study of blood T cell repertoires in COVID-19 (TCRdb year 2020). Study-wide context: The collaborator samples originated in the United States, Italy and Spain and spanned the acute and convalescent phases of COVID-19. The material from the prospective study consisted of cDNA or gDNA derived from T cells, B-cell-depleted T cells, or PBMCs. Subjects who had been exposed to COVID-19, were actively infected with it, or had recovered from it provided the deeply sampled blood TCRbeta repertoires that made up the dataset. The repertoires were made available in a free public database intended to serve as a resource for research on the immune response to SARS-CoV-2. The samples were drawn from the first 160 participants of the ongoing ImmuneRACE study and from 1,254 subjects provided by 6 global collaborators. Nearly every sample came with metadata listing a de-identified subject ID, COVID-19 status, age in years and sex. Where available, HLA class I and class II types were obtained from metadata supplied by the sample provider rather than from assay-based typing. Results the study describes overall, beyond this receptor: Clinical and demographic metadata were provided uncurated, with the amount varying by source and participant.

Turning to this clone: It has no known antigen specificity. Nothing much larger sits one base from this clone, and base qualities are not available.

TCRbeta CDR3 regions were amplified from genomic DNA by means of the immunoSEQ Assay, a bias-controlled multiplex PCR. The original pipeline was this. The number of nucleated cells in each sample was estimated by amplification of reference gene primers within the assay. Sequence reads were collapsed and filtered to measure the absolute abundance of every unique TCRbeta CDR3 rearrangement. For each sample, productive Simpson clonality was calculated by taking the square root of Simpson's diversity index across productive rearrangements. Entries here come from immuneACCESS through TCRdb and include only in-frame sequences with V and J called. Some clones fail to appear in such tables; in the studies checked, an unresolved V gene covers under half of the shortfall, and the cause of the remainder is unknown. V and J calls and clone size are as listed in that table; D and trimming were resolved from the DNA. For this sample there are approximately 100,000 clones; roughly four fifths appear just once. 8% to 13% of the sample is held by the ten biggest clonotypes.

Whole blood was collected in K2EDTA tubes by collaborating institutions according to the institutions' own protocols. Collaborator samples were shipped for TCRbeta analysis as frozen whole blood, isolated PBMCs, or DNA extracted from either sample type. The clonotype comes from a man between 65 and 79 years old with acute or convalescent COVID-19. Sequences were obtained from peripheral blood.

The nucleotides are TGCAGCGTTGGGGGGACAGGGGTCTCTGGAAACACCATATATTTT. This translates into CSVGGTGVSGNTIYF. The rearrangement joined TRBV29-1 to TRBJ1-3; TRBD1 aligns with 10 central bases. Clipping removes 4 bases from V and 0 bases from J, with 3 as the unmatched junction base count. CDR3 length: 15 amino acids, cysteine to phenylalanine. Only the CDR3 portion is preserved as DNA: 45 bases, with reading frame beginning at the first base. CDR1 and CDR2 (SQVTM, ANQGSEA) derive from the germline V gene.